This entry lists 24 T cell receptor beta chains sequenced from one sample in a study of CD8 T cells in ankylosing spondylitis. TCRdb passed the 5' RACE reads through MiXCR, listing each CDR3 protein once. The sample carries about 340,000 distinct CDR3 sequences, about 14% recorded once. Sequencing was done on a sample of blood, either unsorted or a sorted T cell fraction (not recorded which). The receptors were sampled from a male donor with ankylosing spondylitis or in good health (not recorded which).

The chain is built from TRBV5-1 and TRBJ1-4, with 7 bases identical to TRBD1. Germline CDR1 and CDR2: SGHRS and YFSETQ. The ends lost 4 bases at V and 5 bases at J; junction bases unmatched: 8. This CDR3 spans 15 amino acids. The CDR3 bases are TGCGCCAGCAGCCGATGGACAGGTCTGAATGAAAAACTGTTTTTT. Its translation is CASSRWTGLNEKLFF.

Many counts were recorded for this clonotype. The genes are TRBV12-3 or TRBV12-4 and TRBJ2-7; a weak D match, TRBD1 (5 bases). The CDR3 loop spans 12 amino acids. The V gene lost 4 bases and the J gene lost 4 bases, with 8 bases spanning the gap. The CDR3 spells CASSSQGYEQYF. The CDR3 DNA is TGTGCCAGCAGTTCCCAGGGATACGAGCAGTACTTC.

This clonotype has just a few counts. The V and J genes are TRBV27 and TRBJ1-2; D possibly corresponds to TRBD1 (5 bases). Germline V gives CDR1 MNHEY, CDR2 SMNVEV (reference sequence). The CDR3 length is 12 residues. With 6 bases removed from V and 5 bases from J, the gap between germline ends came to 10 bases. The CDR3 here is CASRKAGYGYTF. DNA of the CDR3: TGTGCCAGCAGAAAAGCAGGGTATGGCTACACCTTC.

This clonotype showed up just a few times. The chain links TRBV24-1 to TRBJ2-7, with TRBD1 identical over 11 bases. The CDR3 length is 14 residues. CDR1 and CDR2 (germline): KGHDR, SFDVKD. V trimming: 5 bases; J trimming: 4 bases; junction bases outside the gene matches: 3. The CDR3 spells CATSAGQGAYEQYF. DNA for the CDR3: TGTGCCACCAGTGCCGGACAGGGGGCTTACGAGCAGTACTTC.

In its sample, this clonotype was seen a few times. The chain uses TRBV4-1 and TRBJ2-3; D uncertain. This CDR3 comprises 14 residues. The V gene's germline CDR1 is MGHRA and CDR2 YSYEKL. V was pared by 4 bases and J by 1 base, with 9 bases between. The CDR3 spells CASSPTGRTDTQYF. The CDR3 DNA reads as TGCGCCAGCAGCCCTACTGGCCGCACAGATACGCAGTATTTT.

This clonotype was seen a few times. V is TRBV6-5 and J is TRBJ1-3; D uncertain. The CDR3 length is 13 residues. Germline values: CDR1 MNHEY, CDR2 SVGAGI. Trimming removed 0 bases at V and 5 bases at J, with 5 bases between. CDR3 amino acids: CASSYSRRNTIYF. The DNA of the CDR3 is TGTGCCAGCAGTTACTCACGGCGAAACACCATATATTTT.

The V gene is TRBV25-1, the J gene TRBJ1-3; D call uncertain. The CDR3 runs 14 residues. Germline CDR1 and CDR2: MGHDK and SYGVNS. Trimming left V 6 bases short and J 0 bases short, with 9 bases between. This chain's CDR3 is CASSAMGSGNTIYF. In DNA, the CDR3 is TGTGCCAGCAGCGCGATGGGCTCTGGAAACACCATATATTTT.

This clonotype appeared many times. This chain uses TRBV7-9 with TRBJ1-1; D ambiguous. The CDR3 extends over 13 amino acids. The V gene lost 5 bases and the J gene lost 4 bases, with 11 bases spanning the gap. The germline V gene encodes CDR1 SEHNR and CDR2 FQNEAQ (reference sequence). For the CDR3, the DNA is TGTGCCAGCAGCCCTCCCGGGCGCACTGAAGCTTTCTTT. As protein: CASSPPGRTEAFF.

Only a few counts were recorded for this clonotype. The rearrangement joins TRBV9 to TRBJ1-6; D remains ambiguous. The CDR3 runs to 14 residues. Trimming shortened V by 2 bases and J by 8 bases, and 11 bases separated the two germline ends. The germline CDR1 and CDR2 sequences are SGDLS and YYNGEE. The CDR3 DNA is TGTGCCAGCAGCGTCCGTCCGCGGGATTCACCCCTCCACTTT. The encoded protein is CASSVRPRDSPLHF.

V gene TRBV5-1 combines with J gene TRBJ2-7; D could derive from TRBD1 or TRBD2 (5 bases each). The CDR3 runs to 14 residues. V was clipped by 0 bases and J by 5 bases, with 12 bases between them. The V gene's germline CDR1 is SGHRS and CDR2 YFSETQ. CDR3 loop: CASSLVGARDEQYF. In DNA form, the CDR3 reads TGCGCCAGCAGCTTGGTCGGGGCCAGAGACGAGCAGTACTTC. Together with reference TRBV5-1 and TRBJ2-7, the CDR3 gives the full variable domain: KAGVTQTPRYLIKTRGQQVTLSCSPISGHRSVSWYQQTPGQGLQFLFEYFSETQRNKGNFPGRFSGRQFSNSRSEMNVSTLELGDSALYLCASSLVGARDEQYFGPGTRLTVT.

This clonotype was detected a few times. The chain recombines TRBV7-8 with TRBJ2-7; 8 bases are shared with TRBD1. CDR1 is SGHVS and CDR2 is FQNEAQ in the germline V gene. J was trimmed by 1 base and V by 5 bases; bases with no gene match: 7. The CDR3 is 15 residues long. CDR3 protein: CASSKEGDRSYEQYF. In DNA, the CDR3 is TGTGCCAGCAGCAAAGAGGGGGACAGGTCCTACGAGCAGTACTTC. The full variable domain, completed using reference TRBV7-8 and TRBJ2-7, is GAGVSQSPRYKVAKRGQDVALRCDPISGHVSLFWYQQALGQGPEFLTYFQNEAQLDKSGLPSDRFFAERPEGSVSTLKIQRTQQEDSAVYLCASSKEGDRSYEQYFGPGTRLTVT.

CDR3 sequence reads: CAISGQGWANSPLHF. DNA for the CDR3: TGTGCCATCAGTGGGCAGGGGTGGGCGAATTCACCCCTCCACTTT. The chain joins TRBV10-3 to TRBJ1-6; TRBD1 is a possible D gene (6 bases). This CDR3 is built from 15 residues. Trimming left V 4 bases short and J 7 bases short, with 14 bases between. Germline CDR1 reads ENHRY; CDR2 reads SYGVKD.

At least ten counts were recorded for this clonotype. The V gene is TRBV5-1, the J gene TRBJ1-1; 8 positions agree with TRBD1. J was trimmed by 4 bases and V by 1 base; bases with no gene match: 6. CDR1 and CDR2 (germline): SGHRS, YFSETQ. This CDR3 is 15 amino acids long. CDR3 loop: CASSLTGQGGTEAFF. As DNA, the CDR3 is TGCGCCAGCAGCTTGACCGGACAGGGAGGCACTGAAGCTTTCTTT.

The gene calls are TRBV4-1 and TRBJ2-7; 10 bases fit TRBD1. CDR1 and CDR2 (germline): MGHRA, YSYEKL. CDR3 length: 16 amino acids. J gave up 4 bases and V 0 bases, and 6 bases lay outside the gene matches. The CDR3 reads CASSQDLGTGEYEQYF. DNA for the CDR3: TGCGCCAGCAGCCAAGATTTAGGGACAGGGGAGTACGAGCAGTACTTC.

This chain uses TRBV20-1 with TRBJ1-6; D might be TRBD1 (6 bases). The CDR3 consists of 13 residues. V dropped 5 bases and J dropped 7 bases, with 12 bases sitting between them. The germline V gene has CDR1 DFQATT and CDR2 SNEGSKA (reference sequence). The CDR3 region has the DNA TGCAGTGCTTCCGGACAGAACAATTCACCCCTCCACTTT. Encoded protein: CSASGQNNSPLHF.

The gene calls are TRBV12-3 or TRBV12-4 and TRBJ2-5; D tentatively fits TRBD1 or TRBD2 (5 bases each). Trimming removed 4 bases at V and 5 bases at J, with 14 bases between. The CDR3 is made up of 14 amino acids. The CDR3 spells CASSSRDPSETQYF. The DNA for the CDR3 is TGTGCCAGCAGTTCTCGGGACCCCAGTGAGACCCAGTACTTC.

The chain employs TRBV20-1 and TRBJ2-3, with TRBD2 matching over 11 bases. Unmatched junction bases numbered 8, after V lost 6 bases and J lost 0 bases. Germline CDR1 DFQATT, CDR2 SNEGSKA (reference sequence). The CDR3 covers 16 residues. For the CDR3, the DNA is TGCAGTGCAACCCGACTAGCGGGATACAGCACAGATACGCAGTATTTT. Translating it yields CSATRLAGYSTDTQYF.

The rearrangement links TRBV5-1 to TRBJ2-7; D possibly corresponds to TRBD2 (5 bases). This CDR3 spans 16 amino acids. V was pared by 0 bases and J by 2 bases, with 15 bases between. CDR1 is SGHRS, CDR2 YFSETQ, per germline. The CDR3 coding sequence is TGCGCCAGCAGCTTGGCCTATAGGACTCCTCCCTACGAGCAGTACTTC. This translates into CASSLAYRTPPYEQYF.

This clonotype was seen at least ten times. The V and J genes are TRBV4-2 and TRBJ1-1; the D is unclear. Trimming removed 4 bases at V and 0 bases at J, with 12 bases between. The germline gives CDR1 LGHNA, CDR2 YNFKEQ. This CDR3 contains 15 residues. Written as DNA, the CDR3 is TGTGCCAGCAGCCCCCACGAATTACTGAACACTGAAGCTTTCTTT. This translates into CASSPHELLNTEAFF.

This clonotype appeared a few times. The V call is TRBV5-5, the J call TRBJ1-4, with a tentative D call TRBD1 (5 bases). The CDR3 covers 15 residues. Germline V CDR1 and CDR2: SGHKS, YYEKEE (reference sequence). V was shortened by 4 bases and J by 6 bases, with 16 bases between the two germline ends. CDR3 region: CASSRTGLGDEKLFF. In nucleotides, the CDR3 is TGTGCCAGCAGCCGTACAGGCCTCGGGGATGAAAAACTGTTTTTT.

In this sample, this clonotype turned up many times. The gene calls are TRBV20-1 and TRBJ1-4; TRBD1 matches at 9 bases. From germline, CDR1 is DFQATT and CDR2 SNEGSKA (reference sequence). V shed 6 bases and J 11 bases; nucleotides not matched to a gene: 10. This CDR3 contains 13 residues. CDR3 DNA sequence: TGCAGTGCCCGCACACAGGGGGCCCTTAAACTGTTTTTT. Its translation is CSARTQGALKLFF.

The genes are TRBV2 and TRBJ1-1; perhaps TRBD1 as D (5 bases). V shed 7 bases and J shed 4 bases, with 16 bases lying between them. CDR3 length: 14 amino acids. CDR1 is SNHLY, CDR2 FYNNEI, per germline. The CDR3 nucleotides read TGTGCCAGCAAAGTGGGACTCGGTGGCACTGAAGCTTTCTTT. Its protein product is CASKVGLGGTEAFF.

The J gene is TRBJ2-2, the V gene TRBV6-1, with D perhaps assigned TRBD1 or TRBD2 (5 bases each). Germline assignment: CDR1 MNHNS and CDR2 SASEGT. Trimming pared 6 bases from V and 6 bases from J, leaving 20 bases between. This CDR3 has 16 residues. The CDR3 loop reads CASSPRRDRYPGELFF. As DNA, the CDR3 is TGTGCCAGCAGCCCGAGACGGGACCGTTATCCCGGGGAGCTGTTTTTT.

The genes are TRBV5-1 and TRBJ2-1, with 7 bases lining up with TRBD1. The CDR3 is 15 amino acids. J was trimmed by 6 bases and V by 0 bases; bases with no gene match: 6. Germline loops: CDR1 SGHRS, CDR2 YFSETQ. The CDR3 coding sequence is TGCGCCAGCAGCTTGGGACAGGGTCCAAGCAATGAGCAGTTCTTC. Translated, it gives CASSLGQGPSNEQFF.